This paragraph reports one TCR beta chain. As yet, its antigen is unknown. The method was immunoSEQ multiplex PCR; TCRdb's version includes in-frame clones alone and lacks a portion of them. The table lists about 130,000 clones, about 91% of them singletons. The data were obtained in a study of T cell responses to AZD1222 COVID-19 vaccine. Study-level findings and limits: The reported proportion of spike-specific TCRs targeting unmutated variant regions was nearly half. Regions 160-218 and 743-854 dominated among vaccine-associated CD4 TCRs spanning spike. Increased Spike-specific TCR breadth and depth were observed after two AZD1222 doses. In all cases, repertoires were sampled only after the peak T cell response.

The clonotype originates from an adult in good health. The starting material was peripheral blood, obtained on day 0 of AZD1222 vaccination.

CDR3 amino acids: CASSFPGLYEQYF. CDR3 DNA sequence: TGCGCCAGCAGCTTTCCGGGCCTCTACGAGCAGTACTTC. The V and J genes are TRBV5-1 and TRBJ2-7; D not resolved. The V gene's germline CDR1 is SGHRS and CDR2 YFSETQ. V gave up 2 bases and J gave up 3 bases, with 9 bases separating them. The CDR3 runs to 13 residues.